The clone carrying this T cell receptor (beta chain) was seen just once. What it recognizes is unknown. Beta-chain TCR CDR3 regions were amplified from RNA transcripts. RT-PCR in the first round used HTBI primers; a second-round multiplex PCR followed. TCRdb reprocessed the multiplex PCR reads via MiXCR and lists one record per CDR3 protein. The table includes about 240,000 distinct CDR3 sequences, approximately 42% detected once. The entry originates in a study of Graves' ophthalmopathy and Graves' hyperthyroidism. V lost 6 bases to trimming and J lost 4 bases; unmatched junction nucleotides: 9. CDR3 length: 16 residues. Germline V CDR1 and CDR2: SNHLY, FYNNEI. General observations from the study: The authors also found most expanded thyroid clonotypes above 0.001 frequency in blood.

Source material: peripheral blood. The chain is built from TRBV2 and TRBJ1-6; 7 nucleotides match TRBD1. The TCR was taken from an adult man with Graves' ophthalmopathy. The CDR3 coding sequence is TGTGCCAGCAGAGGGACAGCCATTATATATAATTCACCCCTCCACTTT. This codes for CASRGTAIIYNSPLHF.